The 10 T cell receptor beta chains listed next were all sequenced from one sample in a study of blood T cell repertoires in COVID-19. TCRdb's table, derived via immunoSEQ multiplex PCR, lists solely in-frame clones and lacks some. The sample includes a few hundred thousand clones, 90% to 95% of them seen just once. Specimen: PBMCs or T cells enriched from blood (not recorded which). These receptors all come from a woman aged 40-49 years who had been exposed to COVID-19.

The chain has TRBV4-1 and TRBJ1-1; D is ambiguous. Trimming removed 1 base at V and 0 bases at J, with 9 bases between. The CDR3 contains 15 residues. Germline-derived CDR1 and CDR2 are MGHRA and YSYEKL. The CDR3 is CASSQGPLMNTEAFF. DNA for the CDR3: TGCGCCAGCAGCCAAGGGCCTCTCATGAACACTGAAGCTTTCTTT.

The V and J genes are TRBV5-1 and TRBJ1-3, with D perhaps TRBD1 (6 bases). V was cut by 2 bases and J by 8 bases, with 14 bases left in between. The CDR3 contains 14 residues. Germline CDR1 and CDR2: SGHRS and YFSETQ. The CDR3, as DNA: TGCGCCAGCAGCTTACAGGGTGGCGCAGACACCATATATTTT. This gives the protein CASSLQGGADTIYF.

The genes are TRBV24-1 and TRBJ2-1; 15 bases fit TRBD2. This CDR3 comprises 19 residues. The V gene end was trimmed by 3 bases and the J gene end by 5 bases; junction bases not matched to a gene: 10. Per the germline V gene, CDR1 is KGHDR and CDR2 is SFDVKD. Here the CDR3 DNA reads TGTGCCACCAGTGATCGTTCCGGGACTAGCGGGAGGAGTCACAATGAGCAGTTCTTC. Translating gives CATSDRSGTSGRSHNEQFF.

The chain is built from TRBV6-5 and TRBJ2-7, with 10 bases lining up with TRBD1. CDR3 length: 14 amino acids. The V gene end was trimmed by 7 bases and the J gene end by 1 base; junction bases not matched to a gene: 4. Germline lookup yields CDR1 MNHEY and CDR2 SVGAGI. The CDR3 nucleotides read TGTGCCAGCAACCGGGACAGGGGTTCCTACGAGCAGTACTTC. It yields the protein CASNRDRGSYEQYF.

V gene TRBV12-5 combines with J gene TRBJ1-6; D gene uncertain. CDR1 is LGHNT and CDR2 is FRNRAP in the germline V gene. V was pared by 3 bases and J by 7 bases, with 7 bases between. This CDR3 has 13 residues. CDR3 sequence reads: CASGLMRNSPLHF. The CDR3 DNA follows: TGTGCTAGTGGTTTAATGAGAAATTCACCCCTCCACTTT. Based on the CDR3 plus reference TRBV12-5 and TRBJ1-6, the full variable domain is DARVTQTPRHKVTEMGQEVTMRCQPILGHNTVFWYRQTMMQGLELLAYFRNRAPLDDSGMPKDRFSAEMPDATLATLKIQPSEPRDSAVYFCASGLMRNSPLHFGNGTRLTVT.

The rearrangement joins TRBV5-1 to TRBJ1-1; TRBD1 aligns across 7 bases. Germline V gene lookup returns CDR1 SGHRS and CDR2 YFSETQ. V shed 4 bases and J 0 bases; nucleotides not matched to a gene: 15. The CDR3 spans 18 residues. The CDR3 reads CASSRTGKSANLNTEAFF. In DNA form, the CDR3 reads TGCGCCAGCAGCCGGACAGGCAAATCGGCCAACCTGAACACTGAAGCTTTCTTT.

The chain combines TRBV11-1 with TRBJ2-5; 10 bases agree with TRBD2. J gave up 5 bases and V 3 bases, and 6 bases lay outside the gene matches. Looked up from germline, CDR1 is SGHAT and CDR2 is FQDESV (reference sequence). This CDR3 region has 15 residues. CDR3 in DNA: TGTGCCAGCAGCTTGATCCCTAGCGGGAGTGAGACCCAGTACTTC. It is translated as CASSLIPSGSETQYF.

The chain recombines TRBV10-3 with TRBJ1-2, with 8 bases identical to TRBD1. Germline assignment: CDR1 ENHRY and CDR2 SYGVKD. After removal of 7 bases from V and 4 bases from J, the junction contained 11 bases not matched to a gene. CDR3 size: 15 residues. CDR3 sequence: CAINIGTGGGYGYTF. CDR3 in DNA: TGTGCCATCAATATAGGGACAGGAGGAGGCTATGGCTACACCTTC.

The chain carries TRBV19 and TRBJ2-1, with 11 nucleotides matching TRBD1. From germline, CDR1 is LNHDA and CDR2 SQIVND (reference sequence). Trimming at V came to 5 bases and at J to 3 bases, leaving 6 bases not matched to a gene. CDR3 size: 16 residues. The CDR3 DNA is TGTGCCAGTAGTGCAAGGACAGGGGGCTTCTACAATGAGCAGTTCTTC. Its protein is CASSARTGGFYNEQFF. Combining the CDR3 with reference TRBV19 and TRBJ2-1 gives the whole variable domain DGGITQSPKYLFRKEGQNVTLSCEQNLNHDAMYWYRQDPGQGLRLIYYSQIVNDFQKGDIAEGYSVSREKKESFPLTVTSAQKNPTAFYLCASSARTGGFYNEQFFGPGTRLTVL.

The CDR3 DNA reads TGTGCCAGCAGTTTAGAGCCAGGCCTCAATCAGCCCCAGCATTTT. Its protein product is CASSLEPGLNQPQHF. The chain employs TRBV27 and TRBJ1-5, with D unresolved. The V gene lost 2 bases and the J gene lost 3 bases, with 11 bases spanning the gap. The CDR3 has 15 amino acids. Germline V gene lookup returns CDR1 MNHEY and CDR2 SMNVEV (reference sequence).